This T cell receptor (beta chain) stems from a study of cytomegalovirus exposure and HLA in healthy donors. Study-wide results and limits: The authors later linked a missense DCLRE1C variant to TCR beta V- and J-gene trimming. Previously analyzed data showed that most TCR beta V segments were productive at a frequency of about 90% or about 30%.

In the PCR, 60 Vbeta and 13 Jbeta primers were used. Sequencing used immunoSEQ multiplex PCR; TCRdb keeps in-frame clones, though not all of them. The sample consists of under 90,000 clones, more than 80% of them appearing once. About this clone itself: What it recognizes is unknown.

The CDR3 loop spans 13 amino acids. Germline CDR1 and CDR2: ENHRY and SYGVKD. Unmatched junction bases numbered 6, after V lost 8 bases and J lost 5 bases. What was sequenced was PBMCs. V and J are TRBV10-3 and TRBJ2-3, with 8 bases that match TRBD2. The receptor was isolated from a man aged 18 to 29 in good health and CMV-seronegative. CDR3 loop: CAILGLAGDTQYF. In DNA, the CDR3 is TGTGCCATCCTTGGACTAGCTGGAGATACGCAGTATTTT.